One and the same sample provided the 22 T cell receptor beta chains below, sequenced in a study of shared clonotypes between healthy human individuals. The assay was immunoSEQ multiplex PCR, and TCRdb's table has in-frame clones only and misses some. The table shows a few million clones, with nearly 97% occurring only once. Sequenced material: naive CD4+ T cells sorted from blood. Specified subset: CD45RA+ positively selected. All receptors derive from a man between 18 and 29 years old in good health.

CDR3 sequence (DNA): TGTGCCAGCTTAACGGTTTCTCTGAATAATTCACCCCTCCACTTT. It yields the protein CASLTVSLNNSPLHF. This rearrangement joins TRBV28 to TRBJ1-6; no clear D. Trimming removed 8 bases from V and 5 bases from J, with 16 bases in between. The CDR3 loop spans 15 amino acids. The germline CDR1 and CDR2 sequences are MDHEN and SYDVKM.

The CDR3 loop reads CASSLYMDGRNTF. The CDR3 coding sequence is TGTGCCAGCAGCCTATACATGGACGGGAGGAACACCTTC. The rearrangement links TRBV7-2 to TRBJ1-2, with D unresolved. V was cut by 5 bases and J by 12 bases, with 19 bases left in between. The CDR3 consists of 13 residues. From germline, CDR1 is SGHTA and CDR2 FQGNSA. Drawing the rest from reference TRBV7-2 and TRBJ1-2, the complete variable domain is GAGVSQSPSNKVTEKGKDVELRCDPISGHTALYWYRQSLGQGLEFLIYFQGNSAPDKSGLPSDRFSAERTGGSVSTLTIQRTQQEDSAVYLCASSLYMDGRNTFGSGTRLTVV.

The CDR3 bases are TGTGCCAGCAGTGAAGCACCTGTCTATGGCTACACCTTC. Its translation: CASSEAPVYGYTF. This rearrangement joins TRBV2 to TRBJ1-2; D unclear. Germline V gene sequence: CDR1 SNHLY, CDR2 FYNNEI. This CDR3 is 13 amino acids long. Trimming shortened V by 0 bases and J by 4 bases, and 6 bases separated the two germline ends. Using reference TRBV2 and TRBJ1-2 for the parts outside the CDR3, the full variable domain is EPEVTQTPSHQVTQMGQEVILRCVPISNHLYFYWYRQILGQKVEFLVSFYNNEISEKSEIFDDQFSVERPDGSNFTLKIRSTKLEDSAMYFCASSEAPVYGYTFGSGTRLTVV.

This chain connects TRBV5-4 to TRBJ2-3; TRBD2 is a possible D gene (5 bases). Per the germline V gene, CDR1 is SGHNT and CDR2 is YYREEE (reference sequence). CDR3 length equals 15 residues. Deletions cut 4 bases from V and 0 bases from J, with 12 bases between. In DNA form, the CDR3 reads TGTGCCAGCAGCAGGTCTGGCGGGAGCACAGATACGCAGTATTTT. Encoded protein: CASSRSGGSTDTQYF.

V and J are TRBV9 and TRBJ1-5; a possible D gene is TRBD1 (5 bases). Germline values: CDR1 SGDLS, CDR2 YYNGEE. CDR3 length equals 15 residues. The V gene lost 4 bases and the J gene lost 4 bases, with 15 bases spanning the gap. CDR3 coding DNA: TGTGCCAGCAGCCCAGGGCCCCTGGGGAATCAGCCCCAGCATTTT. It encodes CASSPGPLGNQPQHF.

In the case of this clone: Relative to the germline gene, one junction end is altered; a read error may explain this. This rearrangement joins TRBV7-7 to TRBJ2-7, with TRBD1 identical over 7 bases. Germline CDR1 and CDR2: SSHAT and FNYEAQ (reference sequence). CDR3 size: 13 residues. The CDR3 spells CASSSGQSYEQYF. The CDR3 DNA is TGTGCTAGCAGCTCGGGACAGTCATACGAGCAGTACTTC.

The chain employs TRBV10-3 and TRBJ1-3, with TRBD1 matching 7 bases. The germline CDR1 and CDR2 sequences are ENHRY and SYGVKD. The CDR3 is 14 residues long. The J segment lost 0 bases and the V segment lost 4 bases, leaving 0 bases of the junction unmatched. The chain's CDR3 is CAISAGGSGNTIYF. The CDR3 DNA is TGTGCCATCAGTGCAGGGGGCTCTGGAAACACCATATATTTT.

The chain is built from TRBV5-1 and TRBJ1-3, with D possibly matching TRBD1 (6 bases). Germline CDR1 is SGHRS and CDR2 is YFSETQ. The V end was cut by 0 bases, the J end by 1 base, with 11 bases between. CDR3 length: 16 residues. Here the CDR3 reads CASSLEQGRSGNTIYF. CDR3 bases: TGCGCCAGCAGCTTGGAACAGGGCAGGTCTGGAAACACCATATATTTT.

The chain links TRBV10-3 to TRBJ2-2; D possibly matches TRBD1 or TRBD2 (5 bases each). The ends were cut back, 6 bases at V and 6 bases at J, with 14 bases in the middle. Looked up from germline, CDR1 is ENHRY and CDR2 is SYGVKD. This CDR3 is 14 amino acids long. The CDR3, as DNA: TGTGCCATCAGGAGGGACCCGACCGCCGGGGAGCTGTTTTTT. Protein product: CAIRRDPTAGELFF.

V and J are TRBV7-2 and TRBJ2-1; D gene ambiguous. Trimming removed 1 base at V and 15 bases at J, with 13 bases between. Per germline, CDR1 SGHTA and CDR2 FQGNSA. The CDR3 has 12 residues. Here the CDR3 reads CASSLEPGHGFF. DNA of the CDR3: TGTGCCAGCAGCTTAGAACCTGGGCACGGGTTCTTC.

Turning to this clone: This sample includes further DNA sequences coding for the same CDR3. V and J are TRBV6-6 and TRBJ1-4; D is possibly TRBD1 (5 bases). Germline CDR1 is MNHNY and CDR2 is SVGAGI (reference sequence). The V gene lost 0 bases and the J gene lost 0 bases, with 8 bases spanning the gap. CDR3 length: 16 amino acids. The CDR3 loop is CASSYSWGATNEKLFF. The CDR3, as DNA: TGTGCCAGCAGTTACTCGTGGGGGGCAACTAATGAAAAACTGTTTTTT.

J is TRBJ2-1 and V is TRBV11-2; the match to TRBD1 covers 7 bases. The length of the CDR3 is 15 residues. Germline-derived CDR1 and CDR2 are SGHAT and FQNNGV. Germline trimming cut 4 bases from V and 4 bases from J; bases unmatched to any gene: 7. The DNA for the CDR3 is TGTGCCAGCAGCTACACAGGGGCGTCGTACAATGAGCAGTTCTTC. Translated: CASSYTGASYNEQFF.

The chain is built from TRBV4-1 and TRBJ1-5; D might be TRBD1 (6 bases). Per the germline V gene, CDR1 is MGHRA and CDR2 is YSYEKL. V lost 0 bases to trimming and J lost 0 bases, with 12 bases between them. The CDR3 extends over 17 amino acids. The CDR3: CASSQDLQDSSNQPQHF. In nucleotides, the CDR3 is TGCGCCAGCAGCCAAGATCTGCAGGACAGTAGCAATCAGCCCCAGCATTTT.

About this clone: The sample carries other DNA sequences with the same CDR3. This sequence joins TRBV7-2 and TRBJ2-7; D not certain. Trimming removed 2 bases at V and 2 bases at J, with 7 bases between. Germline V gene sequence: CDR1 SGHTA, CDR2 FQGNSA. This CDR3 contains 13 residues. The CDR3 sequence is CASSLQRAYEQYF. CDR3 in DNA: TGTGCCAGCAGCTTACAACGGGCCTACGAGCAGTACTTC.

The CDR3 here is CASSTDRNSPLHF. CDR3 nucleotide sequence: TGTGCCAGCAGCACCGACAGAAATTCACCCCTCCACTTT. The rearrangement links TRBV7-3 to TRBJ1-6; D may be TRBD1 (5 bases). V was trimmed by 5 bases and J by 7 bases, leaving 9 bases between them. CDR3 size: 13 residues. Germline CDR1 and CDR2: SGHTA and FQGTGA.

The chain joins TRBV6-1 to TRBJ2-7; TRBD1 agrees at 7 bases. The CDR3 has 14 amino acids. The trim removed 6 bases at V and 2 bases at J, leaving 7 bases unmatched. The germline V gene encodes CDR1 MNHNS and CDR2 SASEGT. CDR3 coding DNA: TGTGCCAGCAGCCCGGGACAGATCACCTACGAGCAGTACTTC. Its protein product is CASSPGQITYEQYF.

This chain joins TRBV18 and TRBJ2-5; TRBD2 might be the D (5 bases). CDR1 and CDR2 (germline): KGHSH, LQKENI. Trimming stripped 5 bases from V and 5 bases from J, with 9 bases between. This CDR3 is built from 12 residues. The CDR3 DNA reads TGTGCCAGCTCAGCGGGCCGGGAGACCCAGTACTTC. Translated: CASSAGRETQYF.

CDR3 amino acids: CASSRGAQGWEQYF. The DNA for the CDR3 is TGTGCCAGCAGCCGGGGCGCCCAGGGGTGGGAGCAGTACTTC. The rearrangement links TRBV5-4 to TRBJ2-7, with D tentatively TRBD1 (6 bases). This CDR3 is 14 amino acids long. V was shortened by 4 bases and J by 7 bases, with 18 bases between the two germline ends. The germline V gene has CDR1 SGHNT and CDR2 YYREEE (reference sequence).

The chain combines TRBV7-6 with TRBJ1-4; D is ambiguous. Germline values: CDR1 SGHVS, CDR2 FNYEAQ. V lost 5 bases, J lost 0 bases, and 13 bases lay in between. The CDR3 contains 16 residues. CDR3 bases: TGTGCCAGCAGCCAACTAGCGGGGACAACTAATGAAAAACTGTTTTTT. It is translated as CASSQLAGTTNEKLFF.

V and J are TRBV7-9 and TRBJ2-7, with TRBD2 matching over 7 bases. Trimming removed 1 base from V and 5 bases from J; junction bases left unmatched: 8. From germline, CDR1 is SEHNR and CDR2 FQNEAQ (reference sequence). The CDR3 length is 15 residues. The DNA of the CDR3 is TGTGCCAGCAGCTTAGACCCACTAGCGCAGCACGAGCAGTACTTC. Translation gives CASSLDPLAQHEQYF.

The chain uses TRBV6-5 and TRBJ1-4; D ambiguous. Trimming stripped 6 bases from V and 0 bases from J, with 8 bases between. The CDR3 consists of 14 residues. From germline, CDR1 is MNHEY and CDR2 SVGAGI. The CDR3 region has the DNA TGTGCCAGCAGGGCAGGCTCAACTAATGAAAAACTGTTTTTT. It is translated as CASRAGSTNEKLFF.

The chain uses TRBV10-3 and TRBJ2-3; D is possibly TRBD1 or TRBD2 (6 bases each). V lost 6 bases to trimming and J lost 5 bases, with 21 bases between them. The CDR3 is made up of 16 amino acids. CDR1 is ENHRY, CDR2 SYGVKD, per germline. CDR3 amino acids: CAISPAVGGRLDTQYF. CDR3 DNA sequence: TGTGCCATCAGCCCAGCCGTGGGGGGCAGGTTAGATACGCAGTATTTT.